This T cell receptor (beta chain) was identified during a study of CD8 T cells in ankylosing spondylitis. This clonotype was detected many times. TCRdb re-called the 5' RACE reads through MiXCR, storing one row per CDR3 protein. This repertoire shows approximately 250,000 distinct CDR3 sequences, roughly a tenth found once; its top ten account for about 3%. CDR1 is LGHDT and CDR2 is YNNKEL in the germline V gene (reference sequence). This CDR3 spans 16 amino acids. V was clipped by 5 bases and J by 6 bases, with 20 bases between them. This receptor was identified in a male donor with ankylosing spondylitis or in good health (not recorded which). Material: blood, either unsorted or a sorted T cell fraction (not recorded which). This rearrangement joins TRBV3-1 to TRBJ2-1, with D hard to call. This CDR3 is CASSYLAGVTGNEQFF. The DNA for the CDR3 is TGTGCCAGCAGCTATTTAGCTGGGGTTACCGGCAATGAGCAGTTCTTC.